These 15 T cell receptor beta chains originate from one sample sequenced in a study of T-cell reconstitution after alpha-beta-depleted transplantation in children (dated by TCRdb to the mid-2010s). Libraries were made using PCR. TCRdb names Illumina HiSeq 2500 as the instrument used. TCR library preparation used molecular barcoding, with unique molecular identifiers applied to normalize quantification of the TCRbeta repertoire. TCRdb itself trimmed the public reads at Q25 with fastp, ran MiXCR and retained productive beta chains. Records with the same CDR3 protein are collapsed into one entry carrying the most frequent genes and DNA. Here the sample has hundreds of thousands of distinct CDR3 sequences; 10% to 15% occur a single time. The leading ten clones occupy roughly 2.3% of the sample. In light of the paper, this sample's treatment or condition label describes: allogeneic hematopoietic cell transplantation with graft depleted of TCRalphabeta T cells and CD19 B cells.

This specimen was PBMCs, mostly from graft donor cells, taken 360 days after TCRalphabeta/CD19-depleted stem cell transplant. The receptors were sampled from a male patient aged 10-17 years who had a stem cell transplant for acute myeloid leukemia, so the T cells may come from the graft donor.

The chain carries TRBV7-3 and TRBJ2-1; D is possibly TRBD2 (6 bases). This CDR3 contains 15 residues. V was trimmed by 3 bases and J by 7 bases, leaving 16 bases between them. CDR1 and CDR2 from the germline V gene are SGHTA and FQGTGA. This CDR3 is CASSFSGALGNEQFF. The DNA for the CDR3 is TGTGCCAGCAGCTTTAGCGGAGCCCTGGGGAATGAGCAGTTCTTC. The full variable domain, rest sourced from reference TRBV7-3 and TRBJ2-1, is GAGVSQTPSNKVTEKGKYVELRCDPISGHTALYWYRQSLGQGPEFLIYFQGTGAADDSGLPNDRFFAVRPEGSVSTLKIQRTERGDSAVYLCASSFSGALGNEQFFGPGTRLTVL.

This clonotype was seen more than once but under ten times. This chain links TRBV12-3 or TRBV12-4 with TRBJ2-7; possibly TRBD1 for D (5 bases). The CDR3 consists of 15 residues. Trimming took 4 bases from V and 1 from J, leaving 14 bases between them. The CDR3 is CASSSPRRASYEQYF. DNA of the CDR3: TGTGCCAGCAGTTCCCCTCGCAGGGCATCCTACGAGCAGTACTTC.

The gene calls are TRBV5-1 and TRBJ2-1; 15 bases are a match to TRBD2. The CDR3 extends over 17 amino acids. V gave up 4 bases and J gave up 7 bases; unmatched junction bases: 9. Germline V lookup: CDR1 SGHRS, CDR2 YFSETQ. The CDR3 loop is CASSPGLAGGPPNEQFF. The CDR3 DNA reads as TGCGCCAGCAGCCCTGGACTAGCGGGAGGGCCCCCAAATGAGCAGTTCTTC.

The J gene is TRBJ1-2, the V gene TRBV18; a weak D match, TRBD1 (6 bases). The CDR3 length is 18 residues. Trimming took 2 bases from V and 0 from J, leaving 19 bases between them. Germline CDR1 is KGHSH and CDR2 is LQKENI. CDR3 sequence reads: CASSPFGGGLGPNYGYTF. In nucleotides, the CDR3 is TGTGCCAGCTCACCATTTGGAGGGGGTCTCGGCCCTAACTATGGCTACACCTTC.

This clonotype was recorded once. The chain employs TRBV20-1 and TRBJ2-7, with D possibly matching TRBD2 (6 bases). Per germline, CDR1 DFQATT and CDR2 SNEGSKA (reference sequence). V lost 4 bases and J lost 0, with 13 bases in between. This CDR3 contains 14 residues. This chain's CDR3 is CSANGGVPSYEQYF. CDR3 in DNA: TGCAGTGCTAATGGCGGGGTTCCCTCCTACGAGCAGTACTTC.

A few counts support this clonotype. The V call is TRBV5-4, the J call TRBJ2-3; 7 nucleotides agree with TRBD2. V trimming: 4 bases; J trimming: 2 bases; junction bases outside the gene matches: 7. Germline V lookup: CDR1 SGHNT, CDR2 YYREEE (reference sequence). The length of the CDR3 is 15 residues. CDR3 region: CASSRTTSATDTQYF. The CDR3 DNA is TGTGCCAGCAGCCGCACCACTAGCGCCACAGATACGCAGTATTTT.

This clonotype was picked up many times. This chain connects TRBV6-2 or TRBV6-3 to TRBJ2-1; 10 nucleotides line up with TRBD2. The V segment lost 7 bases and the J segment 4 bases; nucleotides outside the gene matches: 10. This CDR3 spans 16 amino acids. CDR1 is MNHEY, CDR2 SVGEGT, per germline. CDR3 residues: CASTPVGLAEYNEQFF. In nucleotides, the CDR3 is TGTGCCAGCACTCCCGTCGGACTAGCGGAGTACAATGAGCAGTTCTTC.

The chain combines TRBV28 with TRBJ1-5, with D possibly matching TRBD1 (6 bases). In germline, CDR1 is MDHEN, CDR2 SYDVKM. With 5 bases removed from V and 1 base from J, the gap between germline ends came to 15 bases. The CDR3 contains 16 residues. The chain's CDR3 is CASSANRVTSNQPQHF. The DNA of the CDR3 is TGTGCCAGCAGTGCAAACAGGGTTACGAGCAATCAGCCCCAGCATTTT.

This sequence joins TRBV5-1 and TRBJ2-7; possibly TRBD1 for D (6 bases). In germline, CDR1 is SGHRS, CDR2 YFSETQ. The CDR3 contains 14 residues. V lost 2 bases, J lost 2 bases, and 11 bases lay in between. In DNA, the CDR3 is TGCGCCAGCAGCTTCCCGGGACAAACCTACGAGCAGTACTTC. Its protein product is CASSFPGQTYEQYF.

The chain joins TRBV11-3 to TRBJ2-3; D is undetermined. The ends were cut back, 1 base at V and 2 bases at J, with 7 bases in the middle. CDR1 is SGHNT, CDR2 YENEEA, per germline. The CDR3 is made up of 14 amino acids. The CDR3 DNA follows: TGTGCCAGCAGCTTAGCACGATACACAGATACGCAGTATTTT. It specifies CASSLARYTDTQYF.

This clonotype has more than one count but fewer than ten. The chain links TRBV7-3 to TRBJ2-1, with D perhaps TRBD1 (5 bases). Looked up from germline, CDR1 is SGHTA and CDR2 is FQGTGA. Between the trimmed V and J ends, which lost 5 bases and 8 bases, there was a span of 28 bases. The CDR3 covers 18 residues. The chain's CDR3 is CASSPLSRRLLGAHEQFF. CDR3 DNA: TGTGCCAGCAGCCCCCTGAGCCGTCGTCTTTTAGGGGCCCATGAGCAGTTCTTC.

This clonotype occurred a few times. The chain carries TRBV28 and TRBJ2-7; TRBD2 agrees at 11 bases. This CDR3 has 15 amino acids. The V gene end was trimmed by 4 bases and the J gene end by 4 bases; junction bases not matched to a gene: 6. From germline, CDR1 is MDHEN and CDR2 SYDVKM. DNA for the CDR3: TGTGCCAGCAGTTCCGTCACTAGCGGGAGTTACGAGCAGTACTTC. This gives the protein CASSSVTSGSYEQYF.

This chain connects TRBV5-4 to TRBJ2-4; TRBD1 or TRBD2 may be the D gene (6 bases each). V gave up 4 bases and J gave up 3 bases, with 11 bases separating them. The CDR3 runs 14 residues. CDR1 is SGHNT and CDR2 is YYREEE in the germline V gene (reference sequence). CDR3 nucleotide sequence: TGTGCCAGCAGCCCACAGGGAGGCAAAAACATTCAGTACTTC. Residues: CASSPQGGKNIQYF. The variable domain in full, completed from reference TRBV5-4 and TRBJ2-4, reads ETGVTQSPTHLIKTRGQQVTLRCSSQSGHNTVSWYQQALGQGPQFIFQYYREEENGRGNFPPRFSGLQFPNYSSELNVNALELDDSALYLCASSPQGGKNIQYFGAGTRLSVL.

V is TRBV7-2 and J is TRBJ2-7, with D perhaps matching TRBD1 (5 bases). The V end was cut by 2 bases, the J end by 0 bases, with 11 bases between. The CDR3 is made up of 15 amino acids. Germline-derived CDR1 and CDR2 are SGHTA and FQGNSA. Here the CDR3 DNA reads TGTGCCAGCAGCTTACGGAACAGGAACTCCTACGAGCAGTACTTC. Translated: CASSLRNRNSYEQYF.

This clonotype was detected a few times. The chain couples TRBV12-3 or TRBV12-4 to TRBJ1-1; TRBD1 aligns across 8 bases. The CDR3 runs 15 residues. V was clipped by 3 bases and J by 0 bases; unmatched bases: 3. CDR3 bases: TGTGCCAGCAGTTTCCAGGGGGCGGTGAACACTGAAGCTTTCTTT. Protein product: CASSFQGAVNTEAFF.